This T cell receptor beta chain emerged from a study of blood T cell repertoires in COVID-19 (dated by TCRdb to 2020 to 2022). Background for the entire study: Collaborator samples came from the United States, Italy and Spain and covered acute and convalescent phases of COVID-19. The material from the prospective study consisted of cDNA or gDNA derived from T cells, B-cell-depleted T cells, or PBMCs. Subjects who had been exposed to COVID-19, were actively infected with it, or had recovered from it provided the deeply sampled blood TCRbeta repertoires that made up the dataset. The repertoires were released in a freely available public database meant as a resource for research on the immune response to SARS-CoV-2. Samples came from the ongoing ImmuneRACE study (first 160 participants) plus 1,254 subjects from 6 global collaborators. A de-identified subject ID, COVID-19 status, age in years and sex were almost always included in the sample metadata. Where HLA class I and class II types were available, the types were taken from metadata supplied by the sample provider, not from assay-based typing. Findings and caveats that apply to the study as a whole: Clinical and demographic metadata were provided uncurated, with the amount varying by source and participant.

In the case of this clone: Its antigen remains unidentified. Per-base qualities were not stored, and no clone one base away is much larger.

Enrolling through a virtual design, the prospective study's participants ranged in age from about 18 to 89 years and lived across more than 20 United States geographic areas. In the prospective study, cohorts were assigned on the basis of participant-reported clinical history obtained from a screening survey and a study questionnaire. Recovered participants in ImmuneRACE Cohort 3 were defined by two consecutive negative NP/OP PCR tests, clearance by a healthcare professional, or resolution of symptoms. In the prospective study, whole blood, serum and a nasopharyngeal or oropharyngeal swab were collected from each participant by mobile phlebotomists. Additional blood draws and questionnaires over a 2-month period could optionally be provided by prospective study participants. Before DNA extraction, prospective study blood samples were shipped either frozen or at room temperature. TCRbeta CDR3 regions were amplified from genomic DNA by means of the immunoSEQ Assay, a bias-controlled multiplex PCR. Concerning the study's data processing: Nucleated cell counts per sample were estimated from amplification of reference gene primers within the assay. To quantify the absolute abundance of each unique TCRbeta CDR3 rearrangement, sequence reads were collapsed and filtered. For each sample, productive Simpson clonality was calculated as the square root of Simpson's diversity index over productive rearrangements. In TCRdb, the immuneACCESS table is reduced to in-frame sequences with V and J assigned. These tables do not hold every clone; where another copy was compared, an unresolved V gene accounts for under half, and the others remain unexplained. From that table come the V and J calls and clone size; the DNA was used to work out D and trimming. In this sample the table shows around 360,000 clones, roughly nine tenths of which occur a single time. Of the sample, 2.5% to 3.5% falls within the top ten clones.

CDR1 and CDR2, per the germline V gene, are SGHTA and FQGNSA. V drops 1 base and J drops 4 bases, leaving 14 bases in between. The CDR3 runs 17 amino acids, cysteine and phenylalanine included. Just the 51-base CDR3 DNA is kept, in frame starting at base 1. Sequencing input: PBMCs or T cells enriched from blood (not recorded which). This clonotype was sampled from a woman in her twenties or thirties who had recovered from COVID-19. Recombination linked TRBV7-2 to TRBJ1-6, with the D gene too uncertain to name. CDR3 region: CASSLGAGRSYNSPLHF. The base sequence is TGTGCCAGCAGCTTAGGCGCGGGCAGATCGTATAATTCACCCCTCCACTTT.